The 7 T cell receptor beta chains below come from one sample, sequenced in a study of shared clonotypes between healthy human individuals. Data came from immunoSEQ multiplex PCR; TCRdb stores just in-frame clones and leaves some out. The data show approximately 2.5 million clones, approximately 94% seen once. Source material: naive CD4+ T cells from PBMCs. As to subset: CD45RA+ positively selected. The receptors come from a young man in good health. Some clones in this sample may be carry-over from other donors' samples.

The V and J genes are TRBV2 and TRBJ1-5, with TRBD1 matching over 9 bases. There are 14 residues in the CDR3. The V gene's germline CDR1 is SNHLY and CDR2 FYNNEI. V shed 1 base, J shed 7 bases, and the junction held 2 bases outside the gene matches. CDR3 protein: CASSEETGGQPQHF. As DNA, the CDR3 is TGTGCCAGCAGTGAAGAAACAGGGGGCCAGCCCCAGCATTTT.

This chain connects TRBV11-1 to TRBJ2-7; 7 nucleotides line up with TRBD1. The CDR3 consists of 14 residues. Germline assignment: CDR1 SGHAT and CDR2 FQDESV (reference sequence). The junction had 9 bases not matched to a gene; V was cut back by 10 bases and J by 0 bases. CDR3 sequence reads: CATKTGQSSYEQYF. The CDR3 coding sequence is TGTGCCACCAAAACGGGACAGAGCTCCTACGAGCAGTACTTC.

The chain's CDR3 is CASSQTLEQFF. The CDR3 bases are TGTGCCAGCAGCCAAACATTAGAGCAGTTCTTC. The V call is TRBV5-8, the J call TRBJ2-1; D remains ambiguous. The CDR3 is 11 amino acids. V lost 4 bases and J 10 bases, leaving 9 bases between the germline ends. The germline CDR1 and CDR2 sequences are SGHTS and YDEGEE.

This chain links TRBV5-6 with TRBJ2-3, with TRBD2 identical over 13 bases. Trimming cost V 5 bases and J 6 bases; bases outside gene matches: 6. This CDR3 has 15 amino acids. Per germline, CDR1 SGHDT and CDR2 YYEEEE. The CDR3 DNA is TGTGCCAGCAGAGAACTAGCGGGAGGGCCGGATACGCAGTATTTT. It codes for CASRELAGGPDTQYF.

The chain is built from TRBV28 and TRBJ1-4; D is undetermined. The CDR3 sequence is 14 residues long. Trimming pared 7 bases from V and 7 bases from J, leaving 16 bases between. Germline V gene data show CDR1 as MDHEN and CDR2 as SYDVKM. CDR3 nucleotides: TGTGCCAGCAACCCCACCCCGGTTCGTGAAAAACTGTTTTTT. Translated, it gives CASNPTPVREKLFF.

This chain uses TRBV7-8 with TRBJ2-3; D is perhaps TRBD1 (5 bases). The CDR3 has 14 residues. Trimming took off 3 bases at V and 2 bases at J, with 9 bases between the two ends. CDR1 SGHVS and CDR2 FQNEAQ come from the germline V gene. CDR3 in amino acids: CASSFMGPTDTQYF. Here the CDR3 DNA reads TGTGCCAGCAGCTTTATGGGGCCCACAGATACGCAGTATTTT.

This clone was seen only a few times. This rearrangement joins TRBV7-3 to TRBJ1-1, with D unclear. CDR3 length equals 15 residues. Germline V gene data show CDR1 as SGHTA and CDR2 as FQGTGA. V was trimmed by 1 base and J by 2 bases, leaving 11 bases between them. As DNA, the CDR3 is TGTGCCAGCAGCTTAAAGGGAGGGCCCAACACTGAAGCTTTCTTT. Residues: CASSLKGGPNTEAFF.